One and the same sample provided the 13 T cell receptor beta chains below, sequenced in a study of Graves' ophthalmopathy and Graves' hyperthyroidism. RNA transcripts served as template for amplifying TCR beta CDR3 sequences. Second-round multiplex PCR came after first-round RT-PCR with HTBI primers. In TCRdb, the multiplex PCR reads were re-called with MiXCR into one record per CDR3 protein. The sample lists approximately 410,000 distinct CDR3 sequences; roughly 15% were seen once. The sequenced sample consisted of peripheral blood. These receptors were obtained from a woman under 30 with stable Graves' hyperthyroidism.

In the case of this clonotype: It is unclear where the CDR3 begins or ends on the DNA, so no DNA is shown, and the CDR3 is as TCRdb lists it. The chain couples TRBV7-9 to TRBJ1-5. With termini counted, the CDR3 has 12 amino acids. Per germline, CDR1 SEHNR and CDR2 FQNEAQ (reference sequence). The CDR3: CASSEGILAQHF.

This clonotype was observed once. This sequence joins TRBV12-3 or TRBV12-4 and TRBJ1-6, with D uncertain. V gave up 3 bases and J gave up 5 bases, with 17 bases separating them. The CDR3 loop spans 17 amino acids. The CDR3 DNA sequence: TGTGCCAGCAGTTTGACTTCCGGTCTCGGGGATAATTCACCCCTCCACTTT. Protein product: CASSLTSGLGDNSPLHF.

This chain joins TRBV7-2 and TRBJ2-2; 7 nucleotides align to TRBD2. The CDR3 runs 14 residues. V lost 1 base to trimming and J lost 9 bases; unmatched junction nucleotides: 5. Looked up from germline, CDR1 is SGHTA and CDR2 is FQGNSA. DNA for the CDR3: TGTGCCAGCAGCTTAGTTCGCGGGAGTAGGGAGCTGTTTTTT. Encoded protein: CASSLVRGSRELFF.

The chain uses TRBV29-1 and TRBJ2-5, with no clear D. Per germline, CDR1 SQVTM and CDR2 ANQGSEA. This CDR3 has 12 residues. V was clipped by 4 bases and J by 5 bases, with 11 bases between them. This CDR3 reads CSVAIRLETQYF. The CDR3 region has the DNA TGCAGCGTTGCTATAAGGCTGGAGACCCAGTACTTC.

This clonotype has at least ten counts. This chain connects TRBV5-1 to TRBJ1-6; 11 positions agree with TRBD1. This CDR3 has 15 residues. Germline V CDR1 and CDR2: SGHRS, YFSETQ. V lost 4 bases and J lost 8; bases outside the gene matches: 5. In DNA, the CDR3 is TGCGCCAGCAGCGGCGGACAGGGGGCTTATTCACCCCTCCACTTT. Its protein product is CASSGGQGAYSPLHF.

In this sample, this clonotype turned up many times. A much larger clone differs from this one at a single base, so this may be a read error. The CDR3 loop is CASSVSGTGGYGHTF. As DNA, the CDR3 is TGTGCCAGCAGCGTTTCCGGGACAGGGGGATATGGCCACACCTTC. The chain is built from TRBV11-3 and TRBJ1-2; 11 bases are shared with TRBD1. There are 15 residues in the CDR3. CDR1 and CDR2 (germline): SGHNT, YENEEA.

V and J are TRBV7-2 and TRBJ2-7; D gene uncertain. Trimming shortened V by 1 base and J by 2 bases, and 3 bases separated the two germline ends. This CDR3 has 12 amino acids. Germline CDR1 reads SGHTA; CDR2 reads FQGNSA. The CDR3 loop reads CASSLVTYEQYV. Here the CDR3 DNA reads TGTGCCAGCAGCTTAGTCACCTACGAGCAGTACGTC.

Many counts were recorded for this clonotype. This rearrangement joins TRBV6-5 to TRBJ1-5; tentative D call: TRBD1 (6 bases). The CDR3 covers 17 residues. V lost 0 bases, J lost 5 bases, and 17 bases lay in between. Germline CDR1 and CDR2: MNHEY and SVGAGI. CDR3 residues: CASSYSTPWGRDQPQHF. The CDR3 bases are TGTGCCAGCAGTTACTCGACGCCATGGGGGCGCGATCAGCCCCAGCATTTT.

Many counts were recorded for this clonotype. This chain uses TRBV11-2 with TRBJ1-2; a weak D match, TRBD1 (6 bases). Germline-derived CDR1 and CDR2 are SGHAT and FQNNGV. Deletions cut 5 bases from V and 0 bases from J, with 22 bases between. This CDR3 spans 18 amino acids. CDR3 coding DNA: TGTGCCAGCAGCCAACGAAGGTGGGGGCTTCGAGCTAACTATGGCTACACCTTC. Residues: CASSQRRWGLRANYGYTF.

This clonotype was observed many times. This chain links TRBV24-1 with TRBJ1-5; D gene unclear. This CDR3 spans 14 amino acids. Germline assignment: CDR1 KGHDR and CDR2 SFDVKD. V shed 9 bases and J shed 0 bases, with 11 bases lying between them. In DNA, the CDR3 is TGTGCCACCGGGTCAGGTTATAGCAATCAGCCCCAGCATTTT. Amino acids: CATGSGYSNQPQHF.

There are a few counts of this clonotype. The chain combines TRBV4-2 with TRBJ2-3; 12 nucleotides match TRBD2. The CDR3 sequence is 17 residues long. CDR1 is LGHNA, CDR2 YNFKEQ, per germline. The V segment lost 4 bases and the J segment 2 bases; nucleotides outside the gene matches: 7. The CDR3: CASSRFGLAGNTDTQYF. The CDR3 coding sequence is TGTGCCAGCAGCCGCTTTGGACTAGCGGGGAACACAGATACGCAGTATTTT.

This clonotype was seen a few times. The chain has TRBV20-1 and TRBJ2-2, with 8 nucleotides matching TRBD1. This CDR3 is built from 15 residues. V was pared by 4 bases and J by 1 base, with 5 bases of the junction left unmatched. CDR1 and CDR2 (germline): DFQATT, SNEGSKA (reference sequence). This chain's CDR3 is CSAIPGGGNTGELFF. The CDR3, as DNA: TGCAGTGCTATCCCAGGGGGCGGGAACACCGGGGAGCTGTTTTTT.

This clonotype was seen at least ten times. The J gene is TRBJ1-1, the V gene TRBV6-5; 8 bases fit TRBD1. V trimming: 2 bases; J trimming: 4 bases; junction bases outside the gene matches: 6. The length of the CDR3 is 15 residues. CDR1 is MNHEY and CDR2 is SVGAGI in the germline V gene. For the CDR3, the DNA is TGTGCCAGCAGTTACCCAGGGGGCGCGGGCACTGAAGCTTTCTTT. This sequence encodes CASSYPGGAGTEAFF.